Listed below are T cell receptor beta chains from one sample, sequenced in a study of blood T cell repertoires in COVID-19. Libraries were prepared by immunoSEQ multiplex PCR; TCRdb keeps only in-frame clonotypes and omits some of them. Of around 93,000 clones in the sample, 80% to 90% were seen once. The sample taken for sequencing was peripheral blood. Every receptor here comes from a man aged 80 or over with acute or convalescent COVID-19. The CDR3 runs from the conserved cysteine through the conserved F or W. Each record gives: V gene, clone size, J gene, D gene, CDR3 protein, CDR3 DNA. A D gene is named only where the DNA matches it firmly. Where a row states a size, it is once, few, many or the class of an expanded clone; other rows omit it.

v_call: TRBV19
clone_size: -
j_call: TRBJ1-2
d_call: -
cdr3_aa: CASSIGPGLNYGYTF
cdr3_nt: TGTGCCAGTAGTATAGGTCCGGGGTTAAACTATGGCTACACCTTC

v_call: TRBV6-2/TRBV6-3
clone_size: -
j_call: TRBJ2-5
d_call: -
cdr3_aa: CASSYAAGETQYF
cdr3_nt: TGTGCCAGCAGTTACGCGGCGGGAGAGACCCAGTACTTC

v_call: TRBV7-2
clone_size: -
j_call: TRBJ2-1
d_call: -
cdr3_aa: CASSPRLDHNEQFF
cdr3_nt: TGTGCCAGCAGCCCGCGACTTGATCACAATGAGCAGTTCTTC

v_call: TRBV7-8
clone_size: -
j_call: TRBJ1-5
d_call: -
cdr3_aa: CASSLSGNQPQHF
cdr3_nt: TGTGCCAGCAGCTTATCCGGGAATCAGCCCCAGCATTTT

v_call: TRBV27
clone_size: once
j_call: TRBJ2-3
d_call: -
cdr3_aa: CASSPVGGGSTDTQYF
cdr3_nt: TGTGCCAGCAGTCCGGTCGGCGGAGGGAGCACAGATACGCAGTATTTT

v_call: TRBV5-1
clone_size: -
j_call: TRBJ1-1
d_call: TRBD1
cdr3_aa: CASKGDRGKETEAFF
cdr3_nt: TGCGCCAGCAAGGGTGACAGGGGGAAGGAGACTGAAGCTTTCTTT

v_call: TRBV19
clone_size: -
j_call: TRBJ1-5
d_call: -
cdr3_aa: CASSIGGGGSNQPQHF
cdr3_nt: TGTGCCAGTAGTATTGGAGGGGGAGGGAGCAATCAGCCCCAGCATTTT

v_call: TRBV30
clone_size: once
j_call: TRBJ2-5
d_call: -
cdr3_aa: CAWSGDIGTQYF
cdr3_nt: TGTGCCTGGAGTGGGGACATCGGGACCCAGTACTTC

v_call: TRBV19
clone_size: -
j_call: TRBJ2-4
d_call: TRBD2
cdr3_aa: CASIEGGRNIQYF
cdr3_nt: TGTGCCAGTATTGAGGGCGGGAGAAACATTCAGTACTTC

v_call: TRBV7-9
clone_size: -
j_call: TRBJ2-7
d_call: TRBD2
cdr3_aa: CASSGGVAGGYEQYF
cdr3_nt: TGTGCCAGCAGCGGCGGGGTAGCGGGAGGGTACGAGCAGTACTTC

v_call: TRBV5-5
clone_size: -
j_call: TRBJ1-1
d_call: -
cdr3_aa: CASSFTENTEAFF
cdr3_nt: TGTGCCAGCAGCTTTACAGAGAACACTGAAGCTTTCTTT

v_call: TRBV5-6
clone_size: -
j_call: TRBJ1-4
d_call: TRBD1
cdr3_aa: CASTLDRGSEKLFF
cdr3_nt: TGTGCCAGCACCTTGGACAGGGGTAGCGAAAAACTGTTTTTT

v_call: TRBV28
clone_size: -
j_call: TRBJ1-2
d_call: TRBD1
cdr3_aa: CASSFPWGQGFYGYTF
cdr3_nt: TGTGCCAGCAGTTTCCCTTGGGGACAGGGCTTCTATGGCTACACCTTC

v_call: TRBV3-1/TRBV3-2
clone_size: -
j_call: TRBJ1-1
d_call: -
cdr3_aa: CASSRFGGNTEAFF
cdr3_nt: TGTGCCAGCAGCCGGTTCGGGGGGAACACTGAAGCTTTCTTT

v_call: TRBV3-1/TRBV3-2
clone_size: -
j_call: TRBJ1-6
d_call: TRBD1
cdr3_aa: CASSRSGQAASLHF
cdr3_nt: TGTGCCAGCAGCCGCTCCGGACAGGCAGCGTCCCTCCACTTT

v_call: TRBV4-3
clone_size: -
j_call: TRBJ2-5
d_call: -
cdr3_aa: CASSQDRGETQYF
cdr3_nt: TGCGCCAGCAGCCAAGATAGGGGAGAGACCCAGTACTTC

v_call: TRBV6-2/TRBV6-3
clone_size: -
j_call: TRBJ2-7
d_call: TRBD2
cdr3_aa: CASSYSLAGAYEQYF
cdr3_nt: TGTGCCAGCAGTTACTCTCTAGCGGGAGCCTACGAGCAGTACTTC

v_call: TRBV3-1/TRBV3-2
clone_size: -
j_call: TRBJ1-5
d_call: TRBD1
cdr3_aa: CASSPRVGQGNQPQHF
cdr3_nt: TGTGCCAGCAGCCCCCGAGTGGGACAGGGAAATCAGCCCCAGCATTTT

v_call: TRBV9
clone_size: -
j_call: TRBJ1-5
d_call: -
cdr3_aa: CASSVGERQPQHF
cdr3_nt: TGTGCCAGCAGCGTAGGGGAGAGGCAGCCCCAGCATTTT

v_call: TRBV18
clone_size: -
j_call: TRBJ2-3
d_call: TRBD2
cdr3_aa: CASSLGLAGATDTQYF
cdr3_nt: TGTGCCAGCTCACTCGGACTAGCGGGGGCCACAGATACGCAGTATTTT

v_call: TRBV25-1
clone_size: -
j_call: TRBJ1-6
d_call: -
cdr3_aa: CASKSDNSPLHF
cdr3_nt: TGTGCCAGCAAGTCAGATAATTCACCCCTCCACTTT

v_call: TRBV29-1
clone_size: -
j_call: TRBJ1-1
d_call: TRBD1
cdr3_aa: CSVAAGTAEAFF
cdr3_nt: TGCAGCGTTGCCGCCGGGACAGCAGAAGCTTTCTTT

v_call: TRBV7-2
clone_size: -
j_call: TRBJ2-1
d_call: -
cdr3_aa: CASSPQTAYNEQFF
cdr3_nt: TGTGCCAGCAGCCCCCAGACAGCTTACAATGAGCAGTTCTTC

v_call: TRBV2
clone_size: -
j_call: TRBJ1-5
d_call: -
cdr3_aa: CASSGGQGQGYQPQHF
cdr3_nt: TGTGCCAGCAGTGGGGGGCAGGGCCAGGGGTATCAGCCCCAGCATTTT

v_call: TRBV7-8
clone_size: few
j_call: TRBJ2-7
d_call: -
cdr3_aa: CASSLRQTYEQYF
cdr3_nt: TGTGCCAGCAGCTTACGTCAGACCTACGAGCAGTACTTC

v_call: TRBV2
clone_size: -
j_call: TRBJ1-5
d_call: -
cdr3_aa: CASSEVGGGNQPQHF
cdr3_nt: TGTGCCAGCAGTGAAGTAGGAGGGGGCAATCAGCCCCAGCATTTT

v_call: TRBV13
clone_size: -
j_call: TRBJ1-4
d_call: -
cdr3_aa: CASSFRGGGEKLFF
cdr3_nt: TGTGCCAGCAGCTTTAGGGGAGGTGGAGAAAAACTGTTTTTT

v_call: TRBV19
clone_size: -
j_call: TRBJ2-2
d_call: -
cdr3_aa: CAVGTGKTGELFF
cdr3_nt: TGTGCCGTGGGAACAGGGAAAACCGGGGAGCTGTTTTTT

v_call: TRBV3-1/TRBV3-2
clone_size: -
j_call: TRBJ2-5
d_call: TRBD2
cdr3_aa: CASSPLEGLAIQTQYF
cdr3_nt: TGTGCCAGCAGCCCACTTGAGGGACTAGCGATACAGACCCAGTACTTC

v_call: TRBV21-1
clone_size: -
j_call: TRBJ2-2
d_call: -
cdr3_aa: CASSKMRDRGFDGELFF
cdr3_nt: TGTGCCAGCAGCAAAATGAGAGACAGGGGGTTTGACGGGGAGCTGTTTTTT

v_call: TRBV5-1
clone_size: -
j_call: TRBJ1-6
d_call: -
cdr3_aa: CASSAQGGNSPLHF
cdr3_nt: TGCGCCAGCAGCGCGCAGGGTGGCAATTCACCCCTCCACTTT

v_call: TRBV5-1
clone_size: -
j_call: TRBJ2-2
d_call: -
cdr3_aa: CASSYSGTRSTGELFF
cdr3_nt: TGCGCCAGCAGCTACTCCGGGACACGTTCCACCGGGGAGCTGTTTTTT

v_call: TRBV3-1/TRBV3-2
clone_size: -
j_call: TRBJ1-2
d_call: -
cdr3_aa: CASSHSTGDGYTF
cdr3_nt: TGTGCCAGCAGCCATAGTACGGGGGATGGCTACACCTTC

v_call: TRBV12-3/TRBV12-4
clone_size: few
j_call: TRBJ1-1
d_call: -
cdr3_aa: CASMSSLVTEAFF
cdr3_nt: TGTGCCAGCATGTCGAGCCTCGTTACTGAAGCTTTCTTT

v_call: TRBV5-1
clone_size: -
j_call: TRBJ1-5
d_call: -
cdr3_aa: CASSHGQGQPQHF
cdr3_nt: TGCGCCAGCAGCCACGGTCAGGGGCAGCCCCAGCATTTT

v_call: TRBV10-2
clone_size: -
j_call: TRBJ1-2
d_call: -
cdr3_aa: CASSVSGTRGDTYGYTF
cdr3_nt: TGCGCCAGCAGTGTCTCCGGGACACGCGGTGATACCTATGGCTACACCTTC

v_call: TRBV24-1
clone_size: -
j_call: TRBJ1-2
d_call: -
cdr3_aa: CATEGVDGYTF
cdr3_nt: TGTGCCACAGAAGGGGTGGATGGCTACACCTTC

v_call: TRBV7-7
clone_size: -
j_call: TRBJ1-3
d_call: -
cdr3_aa: CASSPTAGSSGNTIYF
cdr3_nt: TGTGCCAGCAGCCCAACTGCCGGGAGCTCTGGAAACACCATATATTTT

v_call: TRBV15
clone_size: once
j_call: TRBJ2-7
d_call: TRBD1
cdr3_aa: CATSSIGQGAGEQYF
cdr3_nt: TGTGCCACCAGCAGTATAGGACAGGGGGCGGGCGAGCAGTACTTC

v_call: TRBV6-6
clone_size: -
j_call: TRBJ1-2
d_call: TRBD1
cdr3_aa: CASRPRTGEYVYGYTF
cdr3_nt: TGTGCCAGCAGACCCAGGACAGGGGAGTACGTCTATGGCTACACCTTC

v_call: TRBV30
clone_size: -
j_call: TRBJ1-2
d_call: -
cdr3_aa: CAWRTTGGYTF
cdr3_nt: TGTGCCTGGAGGACGACGGGGGGCTACACCTTC

v_call: TRBV3-1/TRBV3-2
clone_size: -
j_call: TRBJ2-5
d_call: -
cdr3_aa: CASSQDRTFQETQYF
cdr3_nt: TGTGCCAGCAGCCAAGATCGGACATTCCAAGAGACCCAGTACTTC

v_call: TRBV6-5
clone_size: -
j_call: TRBJ1-2
d_call: -
cdr3_aa: CASNKGGEDYGYTF
cdr3_nt: TGTGCCAGCAACAAGGGGGGGGAGGACTATGGCTACACCTTC

v_call: TRBV18
clone_size: -
j_call: TRBJ2-7
d_call: -
cdr3_aa: CASSPGIGSSYEQYF
cdr3_nt: TGTGCCAGCTCACCAGGGATAGGGAGCTCCTACGAGCAGTACTTC

v_call: TRBV2
clone_size: -
j_call: TRBJ1-2
d_call: -
cdr3_aa: CASSALSANYGYTF
cdr3_nt: TGTGCCAGCAGTGCCCTTTCAGCTAACTATGGCTACACCTTC

v_call: TRBV19
clone_size: -
j_call: TRBJ2-1
d_call: TRBD1
cdr3_aa: CASSTTGVSYNEQFF
cdr3_nt: TGTGCCAGTAGTACCACAGGGGTCTCCTACAATGAGCAGTTCTTC